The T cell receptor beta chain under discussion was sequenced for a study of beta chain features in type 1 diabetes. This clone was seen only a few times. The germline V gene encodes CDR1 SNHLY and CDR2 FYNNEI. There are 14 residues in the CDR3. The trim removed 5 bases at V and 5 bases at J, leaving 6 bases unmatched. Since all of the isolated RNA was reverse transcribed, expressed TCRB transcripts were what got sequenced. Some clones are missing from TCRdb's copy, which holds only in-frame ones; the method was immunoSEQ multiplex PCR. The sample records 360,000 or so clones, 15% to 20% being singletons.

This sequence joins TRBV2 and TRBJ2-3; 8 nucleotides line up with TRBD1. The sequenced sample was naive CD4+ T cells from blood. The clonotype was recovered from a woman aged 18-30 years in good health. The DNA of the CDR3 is TGTGCCAGCAGTCCTCAAACAGGGGGAGATACGCAGTATTTT. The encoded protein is CASSPQTGGDTQYF.